This is a list of T cell receptor beta chains from one sample in a study of cytomegalovirus exposure and HLA in healthy donors. Data came from immunoSEQ multiplex PCR; TCRdb stores just in-frame clones and leaves some out. The sample yields 100,000 to 150,000 clones, 83% seen once. Material: PBMCs. The receptors originated from a woman aged 40 to 55 in good health and CMV-seropositive. Both conserved end residues are part of each CDR3. Each record gives: clone size, J gene, V gene, D gene, CDR3 protein, CDR3 DNA. D genes are given only for firm matches. The size of a clone is reported for some rows only, either as once, few or many, or as a class for expanded clones.

>few|TRBJ1-1|TRBV5-4|NA
CASSPDRTDVLNTEAFF
TGTGCCAGCAGTCCTGATAGGACAGACGTACTGAACACTGAAGCTTTCTTT
>NA|TRBJ2-7|TRBV7-6|TRBD1
CASSPSGQGASYEQYF
TGTGCCAGCAGCCCCTCCGGACAGGGGGCTTCCTACGAGCAGTACTTC
>NA|TRBJ2-1|TRBV7-2|NA
CATQAYNEQFF
TGTGCCACACAGGCCTACAATGAGCAGTTCTTC
>NA|TRBJ2-2|TRBV18|NA
CASPSILLGLYTGELFF
TGTGCCAGCCCCTCTATACTGCTCGGTCTGTACACCGGGGAGCTGTTTTTT
>NA|TRBJ2-3|TRBV5-1|TRBD1
CASSWHRDRGQALTDTQYF
TGCGCCAGCAGCTGGCACCGGGACAGGGGGCAGGCATTGACAGATACGCAGTATTTT
>NA|TRBJ2-7|TRBV6-5|TRBD2
CASSYGTGGTYEQYF
TGTGCCAGCAGTTATGGGACGGGAGGTACCTACGAGCAGTACTTC
>few|TRBJ2-2|TRBV30|NA
CAWSALGGGELFF
TGTGCCTGGAGCGCCTTAGGAGGGGGGGAGCTGTTTTTT
>NA|TRBJ1-1|TRBV7-9|TRBD1
CASRNTGGTEAFF
TGTGCCAGCAGGAATACAGGGGGCACTGAAGCTTTCTTT
>NA|TRBJ2-1|TRBV28|TRBD2
CASSLTASLAEGSNEQFF
TGTGCCAGCAGTTTAACGGCATCACTAGCGGAGGGGTCCAATGAGCAGTTCTTC
>NA|TRBJ2-7|TRBV27|TRBD2
CASRDGRVTYEQYF
TGTGCCAGCAGGGACGGGAGGGTTACCTACGAGCAGTACTTC
>NA|TRBJ2-3|TRBV9|NA
CASSIRPDTQYF
TGTGCCAGCAGTATCCGTCCAGATACGCAGTATTTT
>NA|TRBJ2-4|TRBV19|NA
CASSIPGETKNIQYF
TGTGCCAGTAGTATCCCCGGGGAGACCAAAAACATTCAGTACTTC
>NA|TRBJ1-1|TRBV5-1|TRBD1
CASSLQGATEAFF
TGCGCCAGCAGCCTCCAGGGGGCCACTGAAGCTTTCTTT
>NA|TRBJ1-1|TRBV5-1|NA
CASSLARGRVTNTEAFF
TGCGCCAGCAGCTTGGCAAGGGGAAGGGTAACGAACACTGAAGCTTTCTTT
>NA|TRBJ2-1|TRBV9|TRBD1
CASSSPRDRVKDEQFF
TGTGCCAGCAGCTCTCCCCGGGACAGGGTAAAGGATGAGCAGTTCTTC
>once|TRBJ1-4|TRBV5-4|NA
CASSLAGANEKLFF
TGTGCCAGCAGCTTGGCCGGGGCTAATGAAAAACTGTTTTTT
>NA|TRBJ2-7|TRBV10-3|TRBD2
CAISEPLAGDLYEQYF
TGTGCCATCAGTGAGCCTTTAGCGGGAGACCTCTACGAGCAGTACTTC
>once|TRBJ1-4|TRBV2|NA
CASSMDRFNEKLFF
TGTGCCAGCTCAATGGACAGATTTAATGAAAAACTGTTTTTT
>NA|TRBJ2-1|TRBV9|TRBD2
CASSVGGRAPYNEQFF
TGTGCCAGCAGCGTAGGCGGGAGGGCCCCCTACAATGAGCAGTTCTTC
>NA|TRBJ1-3|TRBV9|NA
CASSVGGGDTIYF
TGTGCCAGCAGCGTAGGGGGGGGAGACACCATATATTTT
>NA|TRBJ2-7|TRBV28|NA
CASSLGYEQYF
TGTGCCAGCAGTTTGGGCTATGAGCAGTACTTC
>NA|TRBJ2-7|TRBV2|TRBD1
CASRGDRNYEQYF
TGTGCCAGCAGGGGGGACAGGAACTACGAGCAGTACTTC
>NA|TRBJ2-7|TRBV14|TRBD1
CASRRTGAYEQYF
TGTGCCAGCAGGCGGACAGGGGCCTACGAGCAGTACTTC
>NA|TRBJ2-5|TRBV25-1|TRBD1
CASSVWDRGKETQYF
TGTGCCAGCAGTGTTTGGGACAGGGGGAAAGAGACCCAGTACTTC
>NA|TRBJ2-1|TRBV7-9|TRBD1
CASSLGGRGRYNEQFF
TGTGCCAGCAGCTTAGGAGGAAGGGGGCGGTACAATGAGCAGTTCTTC
>NA|TRBJ1-2|TRBV4-1|NA
CASSQSILVGITGYTF
TGCGCCAGCAGCCAATCTATCTTGGTCGGGATTACTGGCTACACCTTC
>NA|TRBJ2-3|TRBV30|NA
CAWSLTRGKDTQYF
TGTGCCTGGAGTCTGACTAGAGGTAAAGATACGCAGTATTTT
>once|TRBJ2-4|TRBV29-1|TRBD1
CSAGTGKNIQYF
TGCAGCGCCGGGACAGGGAAAAACATTCAGTACTTC
>once|TRBJ1-2|TRBV30|TRBD1
CAWDRGGGYTF
TGTGCCTGGGACAGGGGTGGCGGCTACACCTTC
>NA|TRBJ1-3|TRBV2|NA
CASSGGNGAGNTIYF
TGTGCCAGCAGTGGTGGTAACGGGGCTGGAAACACCATATATTTT
>NA|TRBJ2-3|TRBV4-2|NA
CASSQKGRLTGDTQYF
TGTGCCAGCAGCCAAAAGGGGCGCCTAACAGGGGATACGCAGTATTTT
>NA|TRBJ1-5|TRBV6-1|NA
CASSEAPGGPPFKTQHF
TGTGCCAGCAGTGAAGCCCCCGGGGGACCGCCGTTCAAGACCCAGCATTTT
>NA|TRBJ1-2|TRBV11-2|NA
CASSLGSRVGYGYTF
TGTGCCAGCAGTCTAGGGTCCAGGGTGGGCTATGGCTACACCTTC
>NA|TRBJ1-3|TRBV6-1|NA
CASLSGRSFGNTIYF
TGTGCCAGCCTCAGCGGACGGAGCTTTGGAAACACCATATATTTT
>few|TRBJ1-4|TRBV7-9|NA
CASSSPKQATNEKLFF
TGTGCCAGCAGCTCCCCCAAACAGGCAACTAATGAAAAACTGTTTTTT
>NA|TRBJ1-2|TRBV5-5|TRBD1
CASSSTGEGGYTF
TGTGCCAGCAGCTCGACAGGGGAAGGAGGCTACACCTTC
>few|TRBJ2-2|TRBV2|TRBD2
CASNNRLAGTGELFF
TGTGCCAGTAATAACCGACTAGCGGGCACCGGGGAGCTGTTTTTT
>NA|TRBJ1-5|TRBV19|NA
CARSSTTSTDTQHF
TGTGCCAGGAGTTCGACAACTAGCACAGATACGCAGCATTTT
>few|TRBJ1-3|TRBV9|NA
CASSAGGGNSGNTIYF
TGTGCCAGCAGCGCGGGCGGGGGGAACTCTGGAAACACCATATATTTT
>NA|TRBJ1-3|TRBV2|TRBD1
CASRGYKTGSGNTIYF
TGTGCCAGCAGAGGATACAAGACAGGGTCTGGAAACACCATATATTTT
>NA|TRBJ1-1|TRBV6-4|NA
CASSAGGGFPSSEAFF
TGTGCCAGCAGCGCCGGTGGGGGGTTTCCGTCTTCTGAAGCTTTCTTT
>NA|TRBJ1-6|TRBV30|TRBD1
CAWRGQGDNSPLHF
TGTGCCTGGAGAGGACAGGGGGATAATTCACCCCTCCACTTT
>NA|TRBJ2-1|TRBV7-9|NA
CASSRDNSYNEQFF
TGTGCCAGCAGTAGGGACAACTCCTACAATGAGCAGTTCTTC
>few|TRBJ2-7|TRBV7-6|TRBD1
CASSLPRQGGIPSYEQYF
TGTGCCAGCAGCTTGCCCCGACAGGGCGGAATTCCGTCCTACGAGCAGTACTTC
>NA|TRBJ1-3|TRBV28|TRBD1
CASSSYSGTGAGNTIYF
TGTGCCAGCAGTTCCTATTCCGGGACAGGGGCTGGAAACACCATATATTTT
>NA|TRBJ1-3|TRBV2|TRBD1
CASQGQDSTGNTIYF
TGTGCCAGCCAAGGACAGGATTCGACTGGAAACACCATATATTTT
>NA|TRBJ2-1|TRBV2|TRBD2
CASSDAGLEFWSRQFF
TGTGCCAGCAGTGACGCTGGACTAGAATTTTGGTCCCGGCAGTTCTTC
>NA|TRBJ2-5|TRBV5-5|NA
CASSLASGKETQYF
TGTGCCAGCAGCTTGGCATCAGGGAAAGAGACCCAGTACTTC
>few|TRBJ2-7|TRBV9|TRBD1
CASSPTGVALYEQYF
TGTGCCAGCAGCCCGACAGGGGTTGCCCTCTACGAGCAGTACTTC
>NA|TRBJ2-7|TRBV4-3|TRBD2
CASSQDLLAGVDGYEQYF
TGCGCCAGCAGCCAAGATCTCTTAGCGGGAGTGGATGGCTACGAGCAGTACTTC
>NA|TRBJ2-7|TRBV27|NA
CASSPNLLVSSEQYF
TGTGCCAGCAGTCCAAATTTACTAGTTTCATCCGAGCAGTACTTC
>NA|TRBJ2-1|TRBV7-9|TRBD2
CSSSPGGGRVNEQFF
TGTTCCAGCAGCCCGGGGGGGGGTAGGGTCAATGAGCAGTTCTTC
>few|TRBJ1-2|TRBV5-1|NA
CASSRETNYGYTF
TGCGCCAGCAGCCGCGAAACTAACTATGGCTACACCTTC